The 29 T cell receptor beta chains below come from one sample, sequenced in a study of T cell responses to AZD1222 COVID-19 vaccine. Here immunoSEQ multiplex PCR was the method, and the copy in TCRdb shows in-frame clones only, minus some. Of 26,000 or so clones in the sample, roughly 84% were seen once. Sequenced material: peripheral blood, taken 28 days after the second AZD1222 dose. All receptors come from an adult who received the AZD1222 COVID-19 vaccine.

This clone was recorded only once. The chain uses TRBV5-1 and TRBJ1-2; D not certain. Germline loops: CDR1 SGHRS, CDR2 YFSETQ. Trimming stripped 1 base from V and 7 bases from J, with 14 bases between. The CDR3 length is 14 residues. CDR3 residues: CASSLLQSDLGYTF. In nucleotides, the CDR3 is TGCGCCAGCAGCTTGTTACAGTCCGATCTTGGCTACACCTTC.

The rearrangement links TRBV2 to TRBJ2-3; no firm D call. CDR3 size: 15 residues. Trimming cost V 4 bases and J 3 bases, with 14 bases left between them. The V gene's germline CDR1 is SNHLY and CDR2 FYNNEI. CDR3 coding DNA: TGTGCCAGCAGTGTGGACGGCCTAATGACAGATACGCAGTATTTT. Amino acid sequence: CASSVDGLMTDTQYF.

The rearrangement uses TRBV3-1 (or the pseudogene TRBV3-2) and TRBJ2-5; 13 bases line up with TRBD2. The trim removed 6 bases at V and 4 bases at J, leaving 11 bases unmatched. Germline V gene lookup returns CDR1 LGHDT and CDR2 YNNKEL (reference sequence). The CDR3 length is 17 residues. Here the CDR3 DNA reads TGTGCCAGCAGTGGGACTAGCGGGACCGGGGTAGGAGAGACCCAGTACTTC. Amino acids: CASSGTSGTGVGETQYF.

The count of this clone is one. The chain carries TRBV28 and TRBJ1-5, with TRBD1 matching 7 bases. J was trimmed by 5 bases and V by 4 bases; bases with no gene match: 8. This CDR3 region has 15 residues. Germline V lookup: CDR1 MDHEN, CDR2 SYDVKM. The CDR3 region is CASSWGRGNYQPQHF. Here the CDR3 DNA reads TGTGCCAGCAGTTGGGGCAGGGGGAACTATCAGCCCCAGCATTTT.

This clone is a singleton in its sample. J is TRBJ1-2 and V is TRBV12-3 or TRBV12-4; D is uncertain. V was pared by 6 bases and J by 4 bases, with 12 bases between. The CDR3 is 13 amino acids. Written as DNA, the CDR3 is TGTGCCAGCAGCCCTGAGAGGTCCTATGGCTACACCTTC. Translation: CASSPERSYGYTF.

CDR3 coding DNA: TGTGCCAGCAGTTCCACAGGATTCAACACTGAAGCTTTCTTT. Translation gives CASSSTGFNTEAFF. The chain links TRBV27 to TRBJ1-1; D may be TRBD1 (5 bases). This CDR3 spans 14 amino acids. Per the germline V gene, CDR1 is MNHEY and CDR2 is SMNVEV (reference sequence). With 4 bases removed from V and 2 bases from J, the gap between germline ends came to 11 bases.

The V call is TRBV27, the J call TRBJ1-2, with D hard to call. Germline values: CDR1 MNHEY, CDR2 SMNVEV (reference sequence). The CDR3 is made up of 14 amino acids. V dropped 2 bases and J dropped 0 bases, with 7 bases sitting between them. CDR3: CASSLRPANYGYTF. The CDR3 nucleotides are TGTGCCAGCAGTTTACGACCGGCTAACTATGGCTACACCTTC.

The table lists this clone with a few counts. The CDR3 loop reads CASRPSRTHSGNTIYF. The DNA for the CDR3 is TGTGCCAGCAGACCATCCCGGACCCACTCTGGAAACACCATATATTTT. V is TRBV28 and J is TRBJ1-3, with D hard to call. The CDR3 spans 16 residues. Germline V CDR1 and CDR2: MDHEN, SYDVKM. The V gene lost 6 bases and the J gene lost 0 bases, with 15 bases spanning the gap. The full variable domain, in which reference TRBV28 and TRBJ1-3 provide the parts outside the CDR3, is DVKVTQSSRYLVKRTGEKVFLECVQDMDHENMFWYRQDPGLGLRLIYFSYDVKMKEKGDIPEGYSVSREKKERFSLILESASTNQTSMYLCASRPSRTHSGNTIYFGEGSWLTVV.

The J gene is TRBJ2-5, the V gene TRBV9; unclear D gene. The V end lost 3 bases, the J end lost 5 bases, and 11 bases lay between the germline ends. Per the germline V gene, CDR1 is SGDLS and CDR2 is YYNGEE. The CDR3 is 13 residues long. The CDR3 DNA follows: TGTGCCAGCAGCGCAAGCGTAGGTGAGACCCAGTACTTC. It translates to CASSASVGETQYF.

This clone was picked up one time. The chain employs TRBV4-3 and TRBJ1-3, with D possibly matching TRBD1 (5 bases). CDR3 length: 15 amino acids. V lost 0 bases to trimming and J lost 3 bases, with 9 bases between them. Germline V gene lookup returns CDR1 LGHNA and CDR2 YSLEER. The chain's CDR3 is CASSQDPQGGNTIYF. The CDR3 bases are TGCGCCAGCAGCCAAGATCCCCAGGGTGGAAACACCATATATTTT.

The table lists this clone with a count of one. The chain couples TRBV3-1 (or the pseudogene TRBV3-2) to TRBJ2-3; 14 bases are a match to TRBD2. The V gene end was trimmed by 1 base and the J gene end by 4 bases; junction bases not matched to a gene: 1. There are 16 residues in the CDR3. Germline CDR1 LGHDT, CDR2 YNNKEL (reference sequence). The CDR3 is CASSQGTSGRSDTQYF. In DNA, the CDR3 is TGTGCCAGCAGCCAAGGGACTAGCGGGAGGTCAGATACGCAGTATTTT.

V is TRBV5-6 and J is TRBJ2-1; D is ambiguous. The ends were cut back, 0 bases at V and 2 bases at J, with 9 bases in the middle. Germline V lookup: CDR1 SGHDT, CDR2 YYEEEE. The CDR3 totals 15 residues. The CDR3, as DNA: TGTGCCAGCAGCTTGGGCCAGGTGACCTACAATGAGCAGTTCTTC. Its translation is CASSLGQVTYNEQFF.

This chain joins TRBV4-1 and TRBJ2-3; D is uncertain. Trimming left V 4 bases short and J 2 bases short, with 7 bases between. CDR1 and CDR2 from the germline V gene are MGHRA and YSYEKL. The CDR3 sequence is 13 residues long. CDR3 sequence reads: CASSRPTTDTQYF. Written as DNA, the CDR3 is TGCGCCAGCAGCCGCCCAACCACAGATACGCAGTATTTT.

V gene TRBV14 combines with J gene TRBJ2-7; D possibly corresponds to TRBD1 (6 bases). V lost 4 bases and J lost 3, with 10 bases in between. Germline V gene sequence: CDR1 SGHDN, CDR2 FVKESK. The CDR3 is made up of 13 amino acids. Written as DNA, the CDR3 is TGTGCCAGCAGCCGGACAGTCAGCTACGAGCAGTACTTC. Protein sequence: CASSRTVSYEQYF.

The V gene is TRBV10-3, the J gene TRBJ1-1; D might be TRBD1 (5 bases). The CDR3 totals 13 residues. CDR1 and CDR2 from the germline V gene are ENHRY and SYGVKD. Trimming cost V 4 bases and J 2 bases, with 8 bases left between them. The CDR3: CAISGGGNTEAFF. The CDR3 bases are TGTGCCATCAGTGGGGGGGGAAACACTGAAGCTTTCTTT.

This chain joins TRBV6-6 and TRBJ1-3, with D perhaps matching TRBD1 (5 bases). Between the trimmed V and J ends, which lost 4 bases and 4 bases, there was a span of 8 bases. CDR1 is MNHNY and CDR2 is SVGAGI in the germline V gene (reference sequence). The CDR3 length is 13 residues. The CDR3 DNA sequence: TGTGCCAGCAGTTCGGGACTGGGAAACACCATATATTTT. Amino acid sequence: CASSSGLGNTIYF.

This chain uses TRBV7-9 with TRBJ2-7; 7 positions match TRBD1. The CDR3 spans 14 residues. The trim removed 1 base at V and 7 bases at J, leaving 7 bases unmatched. CDR1 SEHNR and CDR2 FQNEAQ come from the germline V gene (reference sequence). CDR3 nucleotides: TGTGCCAGCAGCTTAGTAGGGACAGCCGGGGAGCAGTACTTC. This gives the protein CASSLVGTAGEQYF.

The chain links TRBV28 to TRBJ2-7, with D perhaps TRBD2 (5 bases). Germline V gives CDR1 MDHEN, CDR2 SYDVKM. With 6 bases removed from V and 0 bases from J, the gap between germline ends came to 12 bases. The CDR3 has 14 amino acids. CDR3 loop: CASRVAGFSYEQYF. DNA for the CDR3: TGTGCCAGCAGGGTGGCGGGTTTCTCCTACGAGCAGTACTTC.

The rearrangement joins TRBV28 to TRBJ2-1; 12 bases align to TRBD2. Germline assignment: CDR1 MDHEN and CDR2 SYDVKM. The CDR3 length is 15 residues. V shed 2 bases and J 5 bases; nucleotides not matched to a gene: 1. CDR3 nucleotides: TGTGCCAGCAGTTTAGGACTAGCGGGGAACAATGAGCAGTTCTTC. This encodes CASSLGLAGNNEQFF.

The chain uses TRBV9 and TRBJ1-1; maybe TRBD1 (6 bases). Germline assignment: CDR1 SGDLS and CDR2 YYNGEE. Trimming cost V 3 bases and J 8 bases, with 8 bases left between them. The CDR3 spans 11 residues. The CDR3 sequence is CASSDGTEAFF. CDR3 coding DNA: TGTGCCAGCAGCGATGGGACAGAAGCTTTCTTT.

With respect to this clone: Because the CDR3's place on the DNA is in doubt, the DNA is left out and the CDR3 is given as listed by TCRdb. The chain links TRBV28 to TRBJ1-2; TRBD1 is taken as the D call from the table, unchecked against the DNA. The germline V gene has CDR1 MDHEN and CDR2 SYDVKM. The CDR3 has 16 amino acids, counting both end residues. The CDR3 protein is CASSSSDAGTGDGYTF.

The chain recombines TRBV5-1 with TRBJ1-5, with D possibly matching TRBD1 (6 bases). This CDR3 is 15 amino acids long. Germline CDR1 reads SGHRS; CDR2 reads YFSETQ. The V and J ends lost 0 bases and 6 bases respectively, with 13 bases between them. The DNA of the CDR3 is TGCGCCAGCAGCTTGGCCGGCAGGGGAGGTCAGCCCCAGCATTTT. This encodes CASSLAGRGGQPQHF.

The chain employs TRBV6-5 and TRBJ1-1, with D unclear. Trimming removed 0 bases at V and 4 bases at J, with 15 bases between. CDR1 is MNHEY, CDR2 SVGAGI, per germline. The CDR3 totals 16 residues. The CDR3 nucleotides read TGTGCCAGCAGTTACTCGAGTCCAGGAAGAAGCACTGAAGCTTTCTTT. Translation gives CASSYSSPGRSTEAFF.

The CDR3 is CASSSVHTDTQYF. In DNA, the CDR3 is TGTGCCAGTAGTTCGGTTCACACAGATACGCAGTATTTT. This chain links TRBV19 with TRBJ2-3; D not resolved. V shed 5 bases and J shed 2 bases, with 8 bases lying between them. The CDR3 totals 13 residues. The V gene's germline CDR1 is LNHDA and CDR2 SQIVND (reference sequence).

The CDR3 nucleotides read TGTGCCAGCAGCACAAAAGCTCCGGGCTCTGGGGCCAACGTCCTGACTTTC. Its protein is CASSTKAPGSGANVLTF. The V gene is TRBV7-9, the J gene TRBJ2-6; D unclear. Trimming took off 5 bases at V and 0 bases at J, with 14 bases between the two ends. The CDR3 has 17 residues. CDR1 is SEHNR and CDR2 is FQNEAQ in the germline V gene (reference sequence). The full variable domain, completed using reference TRBV7-9 and TRBJ2-6, is DTGVSQNPRHKITKRGQNVTFRCDPISEHNRLYWYRQTLGQGPEFLTYFQNEAQLEKSRLLSDRFSAERPKGSFSTLEIQRTEQGDSAMYLCASSTKAPGSGANVLTFGAGSRLTVL.

V and J are TRBV7-9 and TRBJ2-3, with D uncertain. Germline-derived CDR1 and CDR2 are SEHNR and FQNEAQ (reference sequence). The V and J ends lost 5 bases and 3 bases respectively, with 0 bases between them. This CDR3 comprises 10 residues. DNA of the CDR3: TGTGCCAGCAGCACAGATACGCAGTATTTT. Its translation is CASSTDTQYF.

This sequence joins TRBV14 and TRBJ2-5; 8 positions match TRBD1. CDR3 length: 14 amino acids. Germline trimming cut 4 bases from V and 5 bases from J; bases unmatched to any gene: 6. Germline V gene data show CDR1 as SGHDN and CDR2 as FVKESK. CDR3 DNA sequence: TGTGCCAGCAGCCCCCGGACAGGGCGGGAGACCCAGTACTTC. Its protein product is CASSPRTGRETQYF.

The gene calls are TRBV5-1 and TRBJ2-5; possibly TRBD2 for D (5 bases). CDR1 is SGHRS, CDR2 YFSETQ, per germline. The CDR3 is made up of 13 amino acids. Trimming removed 4 bases from V and 2 bases from J, with 9 bases in between. CDR3 nucleotides: TGCGCCAGCAGCCGAGGGAGTCAAGAGACCCAGTACTTC. The encoded protein is CASSRGSQETQYF.

This clone was detected once. V usage is TRBV18 and J usage is TRBJ2-7; D tentatively reads TRBD1 or TRBD2 (5 bases each). Trimming took off 6 bases at V and 2 bases at J, with 17 bases between the two ends. The CDR3 contains 15 residues. CDR1 KGHSH and CDR2 LQKENI come from the germline V gene. The DNA of the CDR3 is TGTGCCAGCTCCCTCGGGACGGGAACCCCCTACGAGCAGTACTTC. It codes for CASSLGTGTPYEQYF.